These 8 T cell receptor beta chains originate from one sample sequenced in a study of identical twins. TCRdb redid the calling of the 5' RACE reads with MiXCR, one entry per CDR3 protein. The sample has 450,000 or so distinct CDR3 sequences; approximately 15% are singletons. These data were also filed under a second study, of yellow fever vaccine responses in identical twins.

The specimen was CD4+ T cells sorted from blood. The receptors come from a young woman in good health.

This clonotype was seen more than once but under ten times. At one end, the junction sequence differs from germline, possibly due to a read error. J is TRBJ2-7 and V is TRBV5-5; D uncertain. The CDR3 has 13 residues. Germline lookup yields CDR1 SGHKS and CDR2 YYEKEE (reference sequence). The CDR3 region is CASSLEQHYGQYF. In DNA form, the CDR3 reads TGTGCCAGCAGCTTGGAACAGCACTACGGGCAGTACTTC. Filled out from reference TRBV5-5 and TRBJ2-7, the complete variable domain reads DAGVTQSPTHLIKTRGQQVTLRCSPISGHKSVSWYQQVLGQGPQFIFQYYEKEERGRGNFPDRFSARQFPNYSSELNVNALLLGDSALYLCASSLEQHYGQYFGPGTRLTVT.

This clonotype has just a few counts. This chain uses TRBV6-1 with TRBJ2-1, with 7 bases that match TRBD1. This CDR3 contains 13 residues. Trimming removed 0 bases from V and 13 bases from J; junction bases left unmatched: 6. Per the germline V gene, CDR1 is MNHNS and CDR2 is SASEGT. In nucleotides, the CDR3 is TGTGCCAGCAGTGAAGCGCTAGGGACAGAACAGTTCTTC. Translated: CASSEALGTEQFF.

The chain is built from TRBV6-1 and TRBJ2-7; 10 bases align to TRBD2. Germline V CDR1 and CDR2: MNHNS, SASEGT. With V trimmed by 4 bases and J by 4 bases, 7 bases remained unmatched. CDR3 length equals 15 residues. The CDR3 region is CASSGELAGRYEQYF. The CDR3 DNA follows: TGTGCCAGCAGTGGTGAACTAGCGGGACGGTACGAGCAGTACTTC.

This clonotype was recorded a few times. The CDR3 nucleotides read TGTGCCAGCAGTACGACATTGACCTACGAGCAGTACTTC. Translation gives CASSTTLTYEQYF. V is TRBV2 and J is TRBJ2-7; D is undetermined. The V and J ends lost 5 bases and 2 bases respectively, with 10 bases between them. Per germline, CDR1 SNHLY and CDR2 FYNNEI. This CDR3 has 13 residues.

This clonotype showed up just a few times. An end of the junction differs from the germline gene, which may be a read error. This rearrangement joins TRBV2 to TRBJ2-7; TRBD2 matches at 7 bases. The germline V gene encodes CDR1 SNHLY and CDR2 FYNNEI. CDR3 size: 15 residues. CDR3 in amino acids: CASRLEGGTTYGQYF. CDR3 nucleotides: TGTGCCAGCAGATTGGAGGGAGGGACGACCTACGGGCAGTACTTC. Full variable domain (missing parts from reference TRBV2 and TRBJ2-7): EPEVTQTPSHQVTQMGQEVILRCVPISNHLYFYWYRQILGQKVEFLVSFYNNEISEKSEIFDDQFSVERPDGSNFTLKIRSTKLEDSAMYFCASRLEGGTTYGQYFGPGTRLTVT.

This clonotype was seen a few times. The gene calls are TRBV5-6 and TRBJ2-7; 9 nucleotides align to TRBD1. Looked up from germline, CDR1 is SGHDT and CDR2 is YYEEEE. V lost 3 bases and J lost 5; bases outside the gene matches: 9. CDR3 size: 15 residues. The CDR3 sequence: CASSWRDRAKNEQYF. The CDR3 nucleotides read TGTGCCAGCAGCTGGCGGGACAGGGCGAAAAACGAGCAGTACTTC.

The rearrangement uses TRBV18 and TRBJ2-3; 9 nucleotides align to TRBD2. There are 16 residues in the CDR3. V lost 3 bases, J lost 5 bases, and 9 bases stayed unmatched. Germline V gene lookup returns CDR1 KGHSH and CDR2 LQKENI. CDR3 sequence (DNA): TGTGCCAGCTCACCGCCTCTAGCGGGAAGAAAAGATACGCAGTATTTT. Protein product: CASSPPLAGRKDTQYF.

The genes are TRBV6-5 and TRBJ2-5, with a weak D call TRBD2 (5 bases). CDR3 length: 14 residues. Trimming pared 6 bases from V and 0 bases from J, leaving 11 bases between. Germline CDR1 and CDR2: MNHEY and SVGAGI. The CDR3 loop is CASSYEGYQETQYF. CDR3 nucleotides: TGTGCCAGCAGCTATGAGGGATACCAAGAGACCCAGTACTTC.